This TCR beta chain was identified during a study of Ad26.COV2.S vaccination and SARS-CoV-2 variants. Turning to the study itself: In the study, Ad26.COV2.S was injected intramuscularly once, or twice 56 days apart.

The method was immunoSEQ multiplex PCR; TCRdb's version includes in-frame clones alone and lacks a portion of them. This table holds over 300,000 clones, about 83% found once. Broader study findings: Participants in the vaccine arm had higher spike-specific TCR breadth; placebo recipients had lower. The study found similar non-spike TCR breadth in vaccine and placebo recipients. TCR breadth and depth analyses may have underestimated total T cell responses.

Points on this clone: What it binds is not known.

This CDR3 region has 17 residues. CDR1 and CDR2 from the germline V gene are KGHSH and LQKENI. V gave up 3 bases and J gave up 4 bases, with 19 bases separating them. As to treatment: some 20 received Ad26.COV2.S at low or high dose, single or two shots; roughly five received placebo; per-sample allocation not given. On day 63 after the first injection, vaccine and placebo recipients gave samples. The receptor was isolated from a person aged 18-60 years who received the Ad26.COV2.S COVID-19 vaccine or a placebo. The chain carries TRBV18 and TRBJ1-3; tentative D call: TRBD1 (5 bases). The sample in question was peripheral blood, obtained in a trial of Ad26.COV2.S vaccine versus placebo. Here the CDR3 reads CASSPLDPRGEGNTIYF. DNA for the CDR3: TGTGCCAGCTCACCGCTGGATCCCCGGGGGGAAGGAAACACCATATATTTT.